A selection of T cell receptor beta chains follows, all from one sample in a study of blood T cell repertoires in COVID-19. Data came from immunoSEQ multiplex PCR; TCRdb stores just in-frame clones and leaves some out. The sample lists some 110,000 clones, about 86% occurring once. The material sequenced was peripheral blood. The receptors here all came from a woman aged 80 or over with active or convalescent COVID-19. Both conserved end residues are part of each CDR3. A D gene is named only where the DNA matches it firmly. Rows may omit the clone size; those that give it use once, few, many or a size class.

CDR3 protein | CDR3 DNA | J gene | V gene | CDR3 length | clone size | D gene
CASSLRTGGPETQYF | TGTGCCAGCAGCTTGCGGACGGGAGGGCCAGAGACCCAGTACTTC | TRBJ2-5 | TRBV5-4 | 15 | NA | TRBD2
CASSEYRGHTEAFF | TGTGCCAGCAGTGAGTACAGGGGTCACACTGAAGCTTTCTTT | TRBJ1-1 | TRBV6-1 | 14 | NA | TRBD1
CASSYSGGPNSPLHF | TGTGCCAGCAGTTACTCCGGGGGGCCCAATTCACCCCTCCACTTT | TRBJ1-6 | TRBV6-5 | 15 | NA | NA
CASSLGGGRLF | TGTGCCAGCAGCTTAGGAGGGGGCAGACTCTTT | TRBJ1-3 | TRBV11-2 | 11 | once | TRBD1
CASSTPPGQGPLAQHF | TGTGCCAGCAGTACCCCACCGGGACAGGGGCCTCTGGCCCAGCATTTT | TRBJ1-5 | TRBV28 | 16 | NA | TRBD1
CASSHSGTSTYNEQFF | TGTGCCAGCAGCCATTCCGGGACTTCAACCTACAATGAGCAGTTCTTC | TRBJ2-1 | TRBV4-2 | 16 | NA | NA
CASSDPGPTGNYNSPLHF | TGTGCCAGCAGTGACCCGGGCCCGACAGGGAACTATAATTCACCCCTCCACTTT | TRBJ1-6 | TRBV6-1 | 18 | NA | TRBD1
CASRRQAHSGNTIYF | TGTGCCAGCAGGAGACAGGCCCATTCTGGAAACACCATATATTTT | TRBJ1-3 | TRBV6-5 | 15 | once | NA
CASRGPYNSPLHF | TGTGCCAGCAGGGGCCCCTATAATTCACCCCTCCACTTT | TRBJ1-6 | TRBV28 | 13 | NA | NA
CAWKEGWGNQPQHF | TGTGCCTGGAAGGAGGGTTGGGGCAATCAGCCCCAGCATTTT | TRBJ1-5 | TRBV30 | 14 | NA | NA
CASSYPLKRAYTYEQYF | TGTGCCAGCAGTTACCCCCTCAAGCGGGCATACACCTACGAGCAGTACTTC | TRBJ2-7 | TRBV6-2/TRBV6-3 | 17 | NA | NA
CASRDVRGRFNTGELFF | TGTGCCAGCAGGGACGTCAGGGGGCGATTCAACACCGGGGAGCTGTTTTTT | TRBJ2-2 | TRBV7-9 | 17 | once | TRBD1
CASSLAAGGSGEQYF | TGTGCTAGCAGCTTAGCCGCCGGGGGGTCGGGGGAGCAGTACTTC | TRBJ2-7 | TRBV7-7 | 15 | NA | TRBD2
CASSQEVAMNTEAFF | TGTGCCAGCAGCCAAGAGGTAGCAATGAACACTGAAGCTTTCTTT | TRBJ1-1 | TRBV3-1/TRBV3-2 | 15 | NA | NA
CATSDSTGYQETQYF | TGTGCCACCAGTGACTCGACAGGGTACCAAGAGACCCAGTACTTC | TRBJ2-5 | TRBV24-1 | 15 | NA | TRBD1
CASSRLVGTSGGARNEQFF | TGTGCCAGCAGCCGGTTGGTTGGGACTAGCGGGGGGGCAAGGAATGAGCAGTTCTTC | TRBJ2-1 | TRBV5-4 | 19 | once | TRBD2
CASSQGLAGYEQYF | TGTGCCAGCAGCCAGGGACTAGCGGGATACGAGCAGTACTTC | TRBJ2-7 | TRBV3-1/TRBV3-2 | 14 | few | TRBD2
CASRPPSGETQYF | TGTGCCAGCAGGCCTCCTAGCGGAGAGACCCAGTACTTC | TRBJ2-5 | TRBV7-2 | 13 | NA | TRBD2
CASRPGQEVFYGYTF | TGTGCCAGCAGGCCGGGACAGGAGGTTTTCTATGGCTACACCTTC | TRBJ1-2 | TRBV27 | 15 | NA | TRBD1
CASSPGQNTEAFF | TGTGCCAGCTCACCTGGACAGAACACTGAAGCTTTCTTT | TRBJ1-1 | TRBV18 | 13 | NA | NA
CAISPGGDYEKLFF | TGTGCCATCAGTCCAGGGGGCGATTATGAAAAACTGTTTTTT | TRBJ1-4 | TRBV10-3 | 14 | NA | TRBD1
CASSLGQPTALHF | TGTGCCAGCAGCTTGGGACAGCCGACCGCCCTCCACTTT | TRBJ1-6 | TRBV5-6 | 13 | NA | NA
CASTLDRRGYTF | TGTGCCAGCACTTTAGACAGGAGGGGCTACACCTTC | TRBJ1-2 | TRBV6-5 | 12 | once | NA
CASSKNRQNYGYTF | TGTGCCAGCAGTAAAAACCGACAGAACTATGGCTACACCTTC | TRBJ1-2 | TRBV6-5 | 14 | NA | NA
CASSWDIYSGEAFF | TGTGCCAGCAGCTGGGACATATATTCGGGTGAAGCTTTCTTT | TRBJ1-1 | TRBV28 | 14 | NA | NA
CASSYAGYCGYTF | TGTGCCAGCAGTTACGCAGGGTACTGCGGCTACACCTTC | TRBJ1-2 | TRBV6-7 | 13 | NA | NA
CASSYWGVDRNTEAFF | TGTGCCAGCAGCTACTGGGGGGTCGACCGGAACACTGAAGCTTTCTTT | TRBJ1-1 | TRBV5-6 | 16 | NA | NA
CASSFVDVLAASYEQYF | TGTGCCAGCAGTTTTGTGGACGTACTAGCGGCCTCCTACGAGCAGTACTTC | TRBJ2-7 | TRBV28 | 17 | NA | TRBD2
CASSYSIVSSGNTIYF | TGTGCCAGCAGTTACTCGATTGTGAGCTCTGGAAACACCATATATTTT | TRBJ1-3 | TRBV6-6 | 16 | NA | NA
CASSRRDRDYNEQFF | TGTGCCAGCAGCCGTCGGGACAGGGACTACAATGAGCAGTTCTTC | TRBJ2-1 | TRBV7-8 | 15 | NA | TRBD1
CASSVGQQGIRQPQHF | TGTGCCAGCAGCGTAGGTCAACAGGGGATTCGTCAGCCCCAGCATTTT | TRBJ1-5 | TRBV9 | 16 | NA | TRBD1
CASSTSGLTYGYTF | TGTGCCAGTTCTACCTCGGGACTCACCTATGGCTACACCTTC | TRBJ1-2 | TRBV19 | 14 | NA | NA
CASSFSGGYRTDTQYF | TGTGCCAGCAGCTTTAGCGGGGGATACCGCACAGATACGCAGTATTTT | TRBJ2-3 | TRBV11-2 | 16 | NA | TRBD2
CAISVTGDPEKLFF | TGTGCCATCAGTGTGACAGGGGACCCTGAAAAACTGTTTTTT | TRBJ1-4 | TRBV10-3 | 14 | few | TRBD1
CASTKKSEQFF | TGTGCCAGCACCAAGAAGAGTGAGCAGTTCTTC | TRBJ2-1 | TRBV28 | 11 | NA | NA
CASSEGRGGYTF | TGTGCCAGCAGCGAGGGCAGGGGCGGCTACACCTTC | TRBJ1-2 | TRBV6-5 | 12 | once | NA
CATKRAAPSSYNSPLHF | TGTGCCACCAAGCGGGCAGCCCCAAGCTCCTATAATTCACCCCTCCACTTT | TRBJ1-6 | TRBV7-8 | 17 | NA | NA
CASSSDSTVVNIQYF | TGTGCCAGCAGTTCCGACAGCACAGTCGTCAACATTCAGTACTTC | TRBJ2-4 | TRBV2 | 15 | once | NA
CASSLGVGGKETQYF | TGTGCCAGCAGCTTAGGGGTAGGCGGTAAAGAGACCCAGTACTTC | TRBJ2-5 | TRBV7-8 | 15 | many | NA
CASRGTGQGIETQYF | TGTGCCAGCAGAGGGACCGGACAGGGTATAGAGACCCAGTACTTC | TRBJ2-5 | TRBV27 | 15 | NA | TRBD1